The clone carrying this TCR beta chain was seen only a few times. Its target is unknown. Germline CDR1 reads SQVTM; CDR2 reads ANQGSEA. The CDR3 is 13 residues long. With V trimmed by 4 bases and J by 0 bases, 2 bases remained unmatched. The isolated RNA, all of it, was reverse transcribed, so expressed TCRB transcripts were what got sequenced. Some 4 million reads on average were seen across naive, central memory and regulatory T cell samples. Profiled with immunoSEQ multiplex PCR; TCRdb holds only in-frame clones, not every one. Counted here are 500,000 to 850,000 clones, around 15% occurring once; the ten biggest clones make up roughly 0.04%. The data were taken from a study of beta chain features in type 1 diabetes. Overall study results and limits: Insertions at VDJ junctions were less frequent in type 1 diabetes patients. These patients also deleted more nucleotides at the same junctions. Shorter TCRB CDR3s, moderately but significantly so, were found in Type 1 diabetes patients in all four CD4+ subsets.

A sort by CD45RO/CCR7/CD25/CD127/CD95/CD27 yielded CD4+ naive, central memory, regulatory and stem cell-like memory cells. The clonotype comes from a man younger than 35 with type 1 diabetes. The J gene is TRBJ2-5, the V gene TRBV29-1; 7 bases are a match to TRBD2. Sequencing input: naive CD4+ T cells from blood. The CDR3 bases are TGCAGCGTTGTCACTAGCGACCAAGAGACCCAGTACTTC. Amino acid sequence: CSVVTSDQETQYF.